Detailed here is one T cell receptor (beta chain). Its antigen is not known. This entry belongs to a study of shared clonotypes between healthy human individuals. Between the trimmed V and J ends, which lost 4 bases and 6 bases, there was a span of 17 bases. Germline V gene sequence: CDR1 MNHNS, CDR2 SASEGT. The CDR3 runs to 15 residues. Using immunoSEQ multiplex PCR, the repertoire was profiled, and TCRdb retains in-frame clones only, with some absent. This table has a few million clones, approximately 90% appearing once. Study-level findings and limits: The generation probabilities recorded for non-shared clonotypes fell below those of clonotypes shared by all four donors.

This receptor was taken from a man between 18 and 35 years old in good health. Some clones in this sample may be carry-over from other donors' samples. The V gene is TRBV6-1, the J gene TRBJ2-3; TRBD2 is a possible D gene (6 bases). Sequencing was done on a sample of naive CD4+ T cells from PBMCs. This sample's subset: CD45RA+ positively selected. As DNA, the CDR3 is TGTGCCAGCAGTGGACCCGGGACTCTAGTGGATACGCAGTATTTT. Amino acid sequence: CASSGPGTLVDTQYF.